This TCR beta chain was identified during a study of T-cell reconstitution after alpha-beta-depleted transplantation in children. CDR3 length: 17 residues. V trimming: 0 bases; J trimming: 1 base; junction bases outside the gene matches: 8. Unique molecular identifiers were used to barcode this TCRbeta library. From the PCR reads, TCRdb called clonotypes with MiXCR, one entry per CDR3 protein. The sample has about 980,000 distinct CDR3 sequences, about 30% seen once. The source is a boy in the first two years of life who had a stem cell transplant for SCID, so the T cells may come from the graft donor. Sequences were derived from PBMCs, mostly from graft donor cells, sampled 360 days after TCRalphabeta/CD19-depleted stem cell transplant. The chain is built from TRBV12-3 or TRBV12-4 and TRBJ2-5, with 7 bases identical to TRBD2. The CDR3 nucleotides read TGTGCCAGCAGTTTAGCGCGTGGAGCGGGGATCCAAGAGACCCAGTACTTC. Translation gives CASSLARGAGIQETQYF.